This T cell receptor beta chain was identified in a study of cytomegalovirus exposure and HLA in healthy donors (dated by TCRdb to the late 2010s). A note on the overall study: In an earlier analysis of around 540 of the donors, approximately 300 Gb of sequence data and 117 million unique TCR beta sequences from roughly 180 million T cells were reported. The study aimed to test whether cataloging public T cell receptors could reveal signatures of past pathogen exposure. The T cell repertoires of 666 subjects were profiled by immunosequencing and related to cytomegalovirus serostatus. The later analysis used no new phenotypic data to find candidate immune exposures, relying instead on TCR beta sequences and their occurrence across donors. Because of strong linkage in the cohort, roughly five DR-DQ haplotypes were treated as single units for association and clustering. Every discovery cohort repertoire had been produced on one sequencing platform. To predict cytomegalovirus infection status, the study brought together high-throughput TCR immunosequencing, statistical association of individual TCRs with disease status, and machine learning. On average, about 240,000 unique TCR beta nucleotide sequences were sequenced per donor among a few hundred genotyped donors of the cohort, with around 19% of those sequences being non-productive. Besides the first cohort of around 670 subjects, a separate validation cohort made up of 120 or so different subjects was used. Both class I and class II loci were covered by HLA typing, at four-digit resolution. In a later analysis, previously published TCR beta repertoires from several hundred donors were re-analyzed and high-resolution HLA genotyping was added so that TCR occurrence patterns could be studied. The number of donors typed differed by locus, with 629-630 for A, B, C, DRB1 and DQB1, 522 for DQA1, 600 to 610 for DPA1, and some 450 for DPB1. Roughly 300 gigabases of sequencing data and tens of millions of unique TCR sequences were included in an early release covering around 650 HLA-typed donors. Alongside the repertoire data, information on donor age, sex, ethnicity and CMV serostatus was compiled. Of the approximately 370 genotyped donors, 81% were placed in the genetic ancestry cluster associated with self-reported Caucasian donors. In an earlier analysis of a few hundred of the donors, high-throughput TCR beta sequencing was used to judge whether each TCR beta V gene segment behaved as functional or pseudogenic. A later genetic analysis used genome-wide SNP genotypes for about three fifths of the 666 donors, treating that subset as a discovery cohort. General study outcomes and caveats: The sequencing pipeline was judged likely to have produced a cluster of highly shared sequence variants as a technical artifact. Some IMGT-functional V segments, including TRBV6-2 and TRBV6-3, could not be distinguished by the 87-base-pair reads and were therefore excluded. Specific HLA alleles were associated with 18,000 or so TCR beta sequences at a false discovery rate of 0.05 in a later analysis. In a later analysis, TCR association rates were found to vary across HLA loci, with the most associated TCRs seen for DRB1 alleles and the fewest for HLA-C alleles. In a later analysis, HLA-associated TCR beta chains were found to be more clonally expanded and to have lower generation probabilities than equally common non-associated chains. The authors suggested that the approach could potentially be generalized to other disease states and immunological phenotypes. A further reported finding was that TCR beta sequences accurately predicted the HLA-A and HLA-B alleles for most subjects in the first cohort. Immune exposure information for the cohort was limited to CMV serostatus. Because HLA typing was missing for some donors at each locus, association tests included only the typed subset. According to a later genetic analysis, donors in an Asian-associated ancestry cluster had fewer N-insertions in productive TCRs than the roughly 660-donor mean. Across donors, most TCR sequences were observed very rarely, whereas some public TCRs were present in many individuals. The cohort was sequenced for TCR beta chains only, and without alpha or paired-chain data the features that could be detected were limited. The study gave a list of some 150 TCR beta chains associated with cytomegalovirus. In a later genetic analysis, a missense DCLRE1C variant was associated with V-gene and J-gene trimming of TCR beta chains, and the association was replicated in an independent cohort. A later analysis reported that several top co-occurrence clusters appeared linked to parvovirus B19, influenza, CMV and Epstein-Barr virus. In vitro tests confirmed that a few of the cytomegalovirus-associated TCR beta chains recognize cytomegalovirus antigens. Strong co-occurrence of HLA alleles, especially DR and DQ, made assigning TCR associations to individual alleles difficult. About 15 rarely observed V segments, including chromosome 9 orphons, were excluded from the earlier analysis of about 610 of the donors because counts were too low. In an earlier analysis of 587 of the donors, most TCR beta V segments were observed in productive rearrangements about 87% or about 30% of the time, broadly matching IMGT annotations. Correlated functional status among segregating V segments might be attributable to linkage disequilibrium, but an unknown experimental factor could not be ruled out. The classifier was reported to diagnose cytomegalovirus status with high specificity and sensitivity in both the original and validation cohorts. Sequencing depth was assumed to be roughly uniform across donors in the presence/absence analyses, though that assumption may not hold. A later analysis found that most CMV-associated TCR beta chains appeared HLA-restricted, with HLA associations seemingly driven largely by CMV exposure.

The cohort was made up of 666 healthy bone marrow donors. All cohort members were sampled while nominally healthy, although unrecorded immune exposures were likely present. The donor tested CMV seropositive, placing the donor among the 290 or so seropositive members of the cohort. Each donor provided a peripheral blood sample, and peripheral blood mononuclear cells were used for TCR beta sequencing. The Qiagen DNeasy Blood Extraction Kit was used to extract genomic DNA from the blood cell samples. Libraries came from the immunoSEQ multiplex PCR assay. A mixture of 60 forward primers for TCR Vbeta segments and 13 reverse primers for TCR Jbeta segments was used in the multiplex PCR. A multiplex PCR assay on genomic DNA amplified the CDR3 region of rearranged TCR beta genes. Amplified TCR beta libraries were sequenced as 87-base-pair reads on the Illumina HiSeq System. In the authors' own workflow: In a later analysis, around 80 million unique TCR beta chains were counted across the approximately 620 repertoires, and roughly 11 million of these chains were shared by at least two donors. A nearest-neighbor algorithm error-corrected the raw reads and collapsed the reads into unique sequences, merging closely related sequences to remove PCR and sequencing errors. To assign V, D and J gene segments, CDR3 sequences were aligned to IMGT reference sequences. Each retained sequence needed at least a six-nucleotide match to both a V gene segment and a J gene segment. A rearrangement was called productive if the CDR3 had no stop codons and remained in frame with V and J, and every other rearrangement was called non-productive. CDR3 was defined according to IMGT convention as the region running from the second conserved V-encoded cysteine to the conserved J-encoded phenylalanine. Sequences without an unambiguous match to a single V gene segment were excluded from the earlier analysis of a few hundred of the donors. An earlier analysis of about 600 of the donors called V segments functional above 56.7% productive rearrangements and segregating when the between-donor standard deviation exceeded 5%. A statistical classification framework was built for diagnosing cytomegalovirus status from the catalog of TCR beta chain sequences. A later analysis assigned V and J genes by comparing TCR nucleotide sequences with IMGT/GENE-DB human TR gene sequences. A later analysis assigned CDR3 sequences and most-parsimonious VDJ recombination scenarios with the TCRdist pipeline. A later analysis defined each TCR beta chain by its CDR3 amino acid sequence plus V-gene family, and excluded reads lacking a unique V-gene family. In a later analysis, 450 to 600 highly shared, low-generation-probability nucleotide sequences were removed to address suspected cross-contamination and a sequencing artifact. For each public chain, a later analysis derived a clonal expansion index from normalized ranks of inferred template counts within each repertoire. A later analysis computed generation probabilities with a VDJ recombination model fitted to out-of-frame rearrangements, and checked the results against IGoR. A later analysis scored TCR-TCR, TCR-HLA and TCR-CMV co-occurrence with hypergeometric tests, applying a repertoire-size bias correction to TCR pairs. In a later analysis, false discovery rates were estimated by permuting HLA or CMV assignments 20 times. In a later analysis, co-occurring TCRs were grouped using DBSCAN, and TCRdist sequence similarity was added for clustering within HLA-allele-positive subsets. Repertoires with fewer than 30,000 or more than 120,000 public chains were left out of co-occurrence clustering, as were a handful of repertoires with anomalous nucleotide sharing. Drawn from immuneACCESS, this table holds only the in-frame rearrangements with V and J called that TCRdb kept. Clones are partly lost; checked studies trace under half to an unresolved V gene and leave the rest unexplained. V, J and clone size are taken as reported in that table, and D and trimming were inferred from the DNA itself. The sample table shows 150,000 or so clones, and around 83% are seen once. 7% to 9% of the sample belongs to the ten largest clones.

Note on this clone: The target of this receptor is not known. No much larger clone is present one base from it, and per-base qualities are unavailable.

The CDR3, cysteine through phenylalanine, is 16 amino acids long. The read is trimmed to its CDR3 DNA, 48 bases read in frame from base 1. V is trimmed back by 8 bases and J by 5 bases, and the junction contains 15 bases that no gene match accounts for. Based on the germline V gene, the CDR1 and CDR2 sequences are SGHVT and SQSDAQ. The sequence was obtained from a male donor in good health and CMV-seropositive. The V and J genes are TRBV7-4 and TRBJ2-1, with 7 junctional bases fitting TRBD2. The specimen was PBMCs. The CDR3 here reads CASAGSAGANHNEQFF. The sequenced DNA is TGTGCCAGCGCAGGTTCGGCGGGAGCCAACCACAATGAGCAGTTCTTC.